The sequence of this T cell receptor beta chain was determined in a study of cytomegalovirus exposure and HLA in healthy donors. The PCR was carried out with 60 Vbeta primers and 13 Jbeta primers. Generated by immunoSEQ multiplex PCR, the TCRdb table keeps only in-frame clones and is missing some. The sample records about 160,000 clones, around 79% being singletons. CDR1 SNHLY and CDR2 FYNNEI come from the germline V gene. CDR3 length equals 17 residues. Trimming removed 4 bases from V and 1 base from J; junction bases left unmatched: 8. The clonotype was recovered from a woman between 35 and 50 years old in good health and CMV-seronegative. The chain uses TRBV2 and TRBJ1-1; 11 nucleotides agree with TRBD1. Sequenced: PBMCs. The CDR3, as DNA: TGTGCCAGCAGTGCCGGGACAGGGGGATGGAAGAACACTGAAGCTTTCTTT. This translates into CASSAGTGGWKNTEAFF. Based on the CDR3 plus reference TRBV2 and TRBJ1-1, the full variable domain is EPEVTQTPSHQVTQMGQEVILRCVPISNHLYFYWYRQILGQKVEFLVSFYNNEISEKSEIFDDQFSVERPDGSNFTLKIRSTKLEDSAMYFCASSAGTGGWKNTEAFFGQGTRLTVV.